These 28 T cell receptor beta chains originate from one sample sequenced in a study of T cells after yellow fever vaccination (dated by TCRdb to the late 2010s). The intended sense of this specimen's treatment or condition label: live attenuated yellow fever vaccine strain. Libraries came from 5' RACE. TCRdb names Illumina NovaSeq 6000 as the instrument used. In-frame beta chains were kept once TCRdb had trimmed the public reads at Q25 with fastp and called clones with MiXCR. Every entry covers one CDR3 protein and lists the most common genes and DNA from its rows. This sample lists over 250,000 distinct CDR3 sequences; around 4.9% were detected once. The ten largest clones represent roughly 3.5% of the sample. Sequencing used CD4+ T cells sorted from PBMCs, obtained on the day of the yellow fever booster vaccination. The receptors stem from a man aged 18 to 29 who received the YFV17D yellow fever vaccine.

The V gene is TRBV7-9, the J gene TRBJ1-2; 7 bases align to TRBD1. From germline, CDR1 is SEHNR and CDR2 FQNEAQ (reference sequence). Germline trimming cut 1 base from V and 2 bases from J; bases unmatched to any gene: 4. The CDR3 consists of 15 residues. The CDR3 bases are TGTGCCAGCAGCTTAGGGAGGGGGCCCAACTATGGCTACACCTTC. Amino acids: CASSLGRGPNYGYTF.

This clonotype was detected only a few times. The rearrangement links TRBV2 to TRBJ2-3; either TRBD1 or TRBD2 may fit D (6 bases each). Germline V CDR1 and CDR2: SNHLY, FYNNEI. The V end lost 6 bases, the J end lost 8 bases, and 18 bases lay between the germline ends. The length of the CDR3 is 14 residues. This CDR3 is CASRGDARGGTQYF. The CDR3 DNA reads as TGTGCCAGCAGAGGGGATGCCAGGGGAGGTACGCAGTATTTT.

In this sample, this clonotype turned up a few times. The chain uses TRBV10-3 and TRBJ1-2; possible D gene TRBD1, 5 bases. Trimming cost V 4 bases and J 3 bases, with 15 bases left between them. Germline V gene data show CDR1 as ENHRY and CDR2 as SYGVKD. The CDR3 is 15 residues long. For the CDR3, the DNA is TGTGCCATCAGTGGACGCCCCGGAGGGGACTATGGCTACACCTTC. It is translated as CAISGRPGGDYGYTF.

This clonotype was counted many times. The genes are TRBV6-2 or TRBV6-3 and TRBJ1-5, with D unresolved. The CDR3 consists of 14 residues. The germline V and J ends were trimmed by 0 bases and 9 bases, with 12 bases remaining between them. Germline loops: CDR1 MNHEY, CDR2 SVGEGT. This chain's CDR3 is CASSYSIPVRPQHF. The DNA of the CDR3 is TGTGCCAGCAGTTACTCGATTCCGGTACGGCCCCAGCATTTT.

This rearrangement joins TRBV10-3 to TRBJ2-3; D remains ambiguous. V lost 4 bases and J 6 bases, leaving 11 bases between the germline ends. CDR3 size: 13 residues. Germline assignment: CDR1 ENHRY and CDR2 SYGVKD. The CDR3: CAISGRVRDTQYF. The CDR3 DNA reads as TGTGCCATCAGTGGCAGAGTACGGGATACGCAGTATTTT.

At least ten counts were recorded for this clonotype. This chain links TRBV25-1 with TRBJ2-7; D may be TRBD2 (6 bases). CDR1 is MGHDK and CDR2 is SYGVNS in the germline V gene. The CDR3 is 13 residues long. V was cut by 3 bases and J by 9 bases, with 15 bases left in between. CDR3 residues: CASSDRGSGRQYV. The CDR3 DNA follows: TGTGCCAGCAGTGATCGGGGTTCCGGGAGGCAGTACGTC.

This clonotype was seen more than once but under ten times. The CDR3 reads CASTEPLAGAETQYF. Written as DNA, the CDR3 is TGTGCCAGTACGGAGCCCCTAGCGGGGGCGGAGACCCAGTACTTC. The gene calls are TRBV6-6 and TRBJ2-5; 10 bases map to TRBD2. V lost 9 bases to trimming and J lost 5 bases; unmatched junction nucleotides: 12. Germline lookup yields CDR1 MNHNY and CDR2 SVGAGI (reference sequence). This CDR3 comprises 15 residues.

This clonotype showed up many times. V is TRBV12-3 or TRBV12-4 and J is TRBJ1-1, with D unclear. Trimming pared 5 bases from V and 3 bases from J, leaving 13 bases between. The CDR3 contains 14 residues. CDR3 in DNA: TGTGCCAGCAGTGAGACGAGGCGGGACACTGAAGCTTTCTTT. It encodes CASSETRRDTEAFF.

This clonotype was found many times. The DNA of the CDR3 is TGTGCCAGCAGTTTTGACGGCAACTATGGCTACACCTTC. It translates to CASSFDGNYGYTF. The chain uses TRBV7-2 and TRBJ1-2, with unresolved D. Trimming pared 6 bases from V and 2 bases from J, leaving 10 bases between. This CDR3 has 13 residues. The germline V gene has CDR1 SGHTA and CDR2 FQGNSA.

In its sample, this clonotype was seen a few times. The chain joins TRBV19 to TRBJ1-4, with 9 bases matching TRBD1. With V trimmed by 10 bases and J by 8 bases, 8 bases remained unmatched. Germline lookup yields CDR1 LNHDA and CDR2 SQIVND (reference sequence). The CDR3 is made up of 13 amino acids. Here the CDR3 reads CATTGTGNEKLFF. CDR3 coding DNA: TGTGCCACGACCGGGACAGGGAACGAAAAACTGTTTTTT. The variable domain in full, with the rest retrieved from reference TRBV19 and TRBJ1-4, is DGGITQSPKYLFRKEGQNVTLSCEQNLNHDAMYWYRQDPGQGLRLIYYSQIVNDFQKGDIAEGYSVSREKKESFPLTVTSAQKNPTAFYLCATTGTGNEKLFFGSGTQLSVL.

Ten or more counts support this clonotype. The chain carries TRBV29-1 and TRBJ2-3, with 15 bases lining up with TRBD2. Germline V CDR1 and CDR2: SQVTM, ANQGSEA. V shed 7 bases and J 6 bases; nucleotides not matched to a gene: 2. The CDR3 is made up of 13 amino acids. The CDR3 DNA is TGCAGCGGTGGGACTAGCGGGGGGGATACGCAGTATTTT. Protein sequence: CSGGTSGGDTQYF.

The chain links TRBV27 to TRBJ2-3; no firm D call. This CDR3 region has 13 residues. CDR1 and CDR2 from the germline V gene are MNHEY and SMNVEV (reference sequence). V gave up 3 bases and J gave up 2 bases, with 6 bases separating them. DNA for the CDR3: TGTGCCAGCAGTTTTGTGACCACAGATACGCAGTATTTT. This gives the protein CASSFVTTDTQYF.

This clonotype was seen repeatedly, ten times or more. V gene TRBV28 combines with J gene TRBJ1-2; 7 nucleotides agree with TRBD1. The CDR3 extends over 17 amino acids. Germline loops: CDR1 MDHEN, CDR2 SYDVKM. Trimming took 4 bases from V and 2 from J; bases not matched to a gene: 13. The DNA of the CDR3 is TGTGCCAGCAGTTCACCGGGACAGCGAGACGGCAACTATGGCTACACCTTC. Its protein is CASSSPGQRDGNYGYTF.

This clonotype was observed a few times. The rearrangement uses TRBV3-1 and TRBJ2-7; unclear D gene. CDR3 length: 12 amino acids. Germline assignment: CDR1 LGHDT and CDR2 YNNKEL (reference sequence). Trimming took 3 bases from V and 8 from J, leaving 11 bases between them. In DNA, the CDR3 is TGTGCCAGCAGCCATGAGAGCAGGCAGCAGTACTTC. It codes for CASSHESRQQYF.

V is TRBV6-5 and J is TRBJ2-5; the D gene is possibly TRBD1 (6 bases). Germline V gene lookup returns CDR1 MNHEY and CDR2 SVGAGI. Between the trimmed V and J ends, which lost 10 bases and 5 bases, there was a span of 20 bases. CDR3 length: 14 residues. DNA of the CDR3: TGTGCCACCTCCCCGATGGGGGCATCTGAGACCCAGTACTTC. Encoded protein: CATSPMGASETQYF.

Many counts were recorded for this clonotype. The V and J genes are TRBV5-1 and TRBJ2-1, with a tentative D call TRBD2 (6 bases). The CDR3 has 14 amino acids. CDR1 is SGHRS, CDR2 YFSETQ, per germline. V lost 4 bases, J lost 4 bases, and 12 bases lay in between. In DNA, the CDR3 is TGCGCCAGCAGCGGGGGGACGGTATACAATGAGCAGTTCTTC. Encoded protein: CASSGGTVYNEQFF.

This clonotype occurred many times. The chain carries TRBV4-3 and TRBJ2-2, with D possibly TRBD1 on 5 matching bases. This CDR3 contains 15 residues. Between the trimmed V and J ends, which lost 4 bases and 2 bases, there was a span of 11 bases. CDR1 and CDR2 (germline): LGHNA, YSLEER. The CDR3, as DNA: TGCGCCAGCAGCCGATGGCAGGGAAACACCGGGGAGCTGTTTTTT. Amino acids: CASSRWQGNTGELFF.

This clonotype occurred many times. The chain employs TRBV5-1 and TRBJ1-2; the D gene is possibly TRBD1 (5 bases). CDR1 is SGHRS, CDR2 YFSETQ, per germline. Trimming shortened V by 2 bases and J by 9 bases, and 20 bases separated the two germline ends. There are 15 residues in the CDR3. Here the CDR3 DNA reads TGCGCCAGCAGCTTCCTTGGGGAGGGGACGCCTAGCTACACCTTC. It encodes CASSFLGEGTPSYTF.

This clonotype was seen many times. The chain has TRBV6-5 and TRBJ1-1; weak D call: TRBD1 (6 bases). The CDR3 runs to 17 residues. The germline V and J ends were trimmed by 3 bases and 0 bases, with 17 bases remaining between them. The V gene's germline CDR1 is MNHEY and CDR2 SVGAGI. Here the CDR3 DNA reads TGTGCCAGCAGTTATTCCCGTCGAGGGGGAATGAACACTGAAGCTTTCTTT. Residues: CASSYSRRGGMNTEAFF.

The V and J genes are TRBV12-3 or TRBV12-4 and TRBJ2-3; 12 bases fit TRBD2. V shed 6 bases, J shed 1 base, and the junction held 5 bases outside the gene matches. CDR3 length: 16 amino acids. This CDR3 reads CASRLTSGGGTDTQYF. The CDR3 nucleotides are TGTGCCAGCAGACTGACTAGCGGGGGCGGCACAGATACGCAGTATTTT.

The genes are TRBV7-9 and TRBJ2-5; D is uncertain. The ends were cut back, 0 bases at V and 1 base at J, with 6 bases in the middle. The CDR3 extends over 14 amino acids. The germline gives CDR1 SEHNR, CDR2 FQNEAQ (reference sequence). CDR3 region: CASSLAWAQETQYF. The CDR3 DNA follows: TGTGCCAGCAGCTTAGCGTGGGCCCAAGAGACCCAGTACTTC. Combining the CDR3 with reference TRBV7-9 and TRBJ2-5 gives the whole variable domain DTGVSQNPRHKITKRGQNVTFRCDPISEHNRLYWYRQTLGQGPEFLTYFQNEAQLEKSRLLSDRFSAERPKGSFSTLEIQRTEQGDSAMYLCASSLAWAQETQYFGPGTRLLVL.

The CDR3 loop is CASSFEHGELFF. CDR3 nucleotide sequence: TGCGCCAGCAGCTTCGAGCACGGGGAGCTGTTTTTT. V is TRBV5-1 and J is TRBJ2-2; D unresolved. V shed 2 bases and J shed 7 bases, with 6 bases lying between them. Germline V gene sequence: CDR1 SGHRS, CDR2 YFSETQ. The CDR3 runs 12 residues. The variable domain in full, with the rest retrieved from reference TRBV5-1 and TRBJ2-2, is KAGVTQTPRYLIKTRGQQVTLSCSPISGHRSVSWYQQTPGQGLQFLFEYFSETQRNKGNFPGRFSGRQFSNSRSEMNVSTLELGDSALYLCASSFEHGELFFGEGSRLTVL.

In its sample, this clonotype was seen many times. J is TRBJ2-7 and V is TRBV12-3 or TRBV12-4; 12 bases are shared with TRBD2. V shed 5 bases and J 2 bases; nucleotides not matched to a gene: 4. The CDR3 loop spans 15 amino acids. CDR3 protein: CASSPRLAGAYEQYF. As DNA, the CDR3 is TGTGCCAGCAGTCCGCGACTAGCGGGGGCCTACGAGCAGTACTTC.

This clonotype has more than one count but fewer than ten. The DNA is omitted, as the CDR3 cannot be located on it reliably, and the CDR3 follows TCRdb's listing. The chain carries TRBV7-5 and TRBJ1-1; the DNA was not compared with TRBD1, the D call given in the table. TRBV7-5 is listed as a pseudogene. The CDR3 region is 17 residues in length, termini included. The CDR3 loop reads CISVPEAKGGMNTEAFF.

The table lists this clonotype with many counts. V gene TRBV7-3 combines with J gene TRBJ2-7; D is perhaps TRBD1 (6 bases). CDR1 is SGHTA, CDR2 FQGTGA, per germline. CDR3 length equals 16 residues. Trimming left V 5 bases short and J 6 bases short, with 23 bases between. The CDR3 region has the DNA TGTGCCAGCAGCGCTCGAGGACAGACAGTAGTGGGCGAGCAGTACTTC. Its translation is CASSARGQTVVGEQYF.

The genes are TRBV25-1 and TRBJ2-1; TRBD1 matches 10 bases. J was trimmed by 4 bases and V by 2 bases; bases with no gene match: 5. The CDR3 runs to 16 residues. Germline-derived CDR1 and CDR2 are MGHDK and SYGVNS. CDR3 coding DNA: TGTGCCAGCAGTGAAGTTTGGACAGGGGGATACAATGAGCAGTTCTTC. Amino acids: CASSEVWTGGYNEQFF.

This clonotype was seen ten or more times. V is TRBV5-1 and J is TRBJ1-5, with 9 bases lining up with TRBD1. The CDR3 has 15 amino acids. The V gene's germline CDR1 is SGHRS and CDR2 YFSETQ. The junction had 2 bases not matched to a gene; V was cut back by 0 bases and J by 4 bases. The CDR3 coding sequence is TGCGCCAGCAGCTTGGCCGGGACAGGGAATCAGCCCCAGCATTTT. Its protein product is CASSLAGTGNQPQHF.

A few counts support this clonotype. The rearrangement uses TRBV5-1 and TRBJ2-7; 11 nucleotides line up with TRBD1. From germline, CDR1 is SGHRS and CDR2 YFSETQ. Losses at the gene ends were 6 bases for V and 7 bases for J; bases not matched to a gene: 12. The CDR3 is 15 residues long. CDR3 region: CASTFPGQGDMEQYF. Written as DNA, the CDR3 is TGCGCCAGCACTTTCCCGGGACAGGGGGATATGGAGCAGTACTTC.